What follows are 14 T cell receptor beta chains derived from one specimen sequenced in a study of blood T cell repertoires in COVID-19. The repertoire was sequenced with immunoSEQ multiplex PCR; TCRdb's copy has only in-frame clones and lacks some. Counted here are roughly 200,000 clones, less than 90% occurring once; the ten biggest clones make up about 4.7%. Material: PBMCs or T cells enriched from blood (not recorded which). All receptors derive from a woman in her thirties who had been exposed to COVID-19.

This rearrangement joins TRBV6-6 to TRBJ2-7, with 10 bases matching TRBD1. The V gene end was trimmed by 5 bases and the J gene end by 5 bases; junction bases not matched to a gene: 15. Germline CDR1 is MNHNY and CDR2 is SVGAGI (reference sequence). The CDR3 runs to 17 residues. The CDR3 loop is CASSPLRSGTGAHEQYF. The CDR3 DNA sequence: TGTGCCAGCAGTCCCTTGCGTTCCGGGACAGGGGCCCACGAGCAGTACTTC.

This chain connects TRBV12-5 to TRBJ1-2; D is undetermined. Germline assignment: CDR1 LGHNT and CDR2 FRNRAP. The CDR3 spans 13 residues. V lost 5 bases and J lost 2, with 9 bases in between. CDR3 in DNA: TGTGCTAGTGGTCAGACACAAAACTATGGCTACACCTTC. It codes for CASGQTQNYGYTF. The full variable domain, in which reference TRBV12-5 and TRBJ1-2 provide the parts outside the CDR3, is DARVTQTPRHKVTEMGQEVTMRCQPILGHNTVFWYRQTMMQGLELLAYFRNRAPLDDSGMPKDRFSAEMPDATLATLKIQPSEPRDSAVYFCASGQTQNYGYTFGSGTRLTVV.

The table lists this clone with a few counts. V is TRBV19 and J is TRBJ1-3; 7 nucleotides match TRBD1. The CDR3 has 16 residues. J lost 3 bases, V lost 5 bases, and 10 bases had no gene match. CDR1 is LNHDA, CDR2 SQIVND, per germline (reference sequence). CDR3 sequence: CASSPWTGYYGNTIYF. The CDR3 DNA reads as TGTGCCAGTAGTCCCTGGACAGGCTATTATGGAAACACCATATATTTT.

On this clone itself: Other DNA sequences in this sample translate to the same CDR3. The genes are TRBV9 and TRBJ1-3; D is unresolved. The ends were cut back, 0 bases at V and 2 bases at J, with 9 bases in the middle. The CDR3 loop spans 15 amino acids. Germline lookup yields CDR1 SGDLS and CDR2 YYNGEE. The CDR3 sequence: CASSVVGGPGNTIYF. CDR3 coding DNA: TGTGCCAGCAGCGTAGTGGGAGGGCCTGGAAACACCATATATTTT.

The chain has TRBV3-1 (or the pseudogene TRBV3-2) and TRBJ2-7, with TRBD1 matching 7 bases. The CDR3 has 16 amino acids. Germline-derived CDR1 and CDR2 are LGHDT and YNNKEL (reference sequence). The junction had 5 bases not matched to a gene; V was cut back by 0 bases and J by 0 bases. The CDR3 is CASSQEGDSLSYEQYF. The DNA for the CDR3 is TGTGCCAGCAGCCAAGAAGGGGACAGTCTCTCCTACGAGCAGTACTTC.

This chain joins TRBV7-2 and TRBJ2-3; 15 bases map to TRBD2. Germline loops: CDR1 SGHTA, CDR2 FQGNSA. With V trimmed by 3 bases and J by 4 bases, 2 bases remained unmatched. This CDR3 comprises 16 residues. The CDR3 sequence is CASSFGTSGGSDTQYF. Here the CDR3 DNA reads TGTGCCAGCAGCTTTGGGACTAGCGGGGGGTCAGATACGCAGTATTTT.

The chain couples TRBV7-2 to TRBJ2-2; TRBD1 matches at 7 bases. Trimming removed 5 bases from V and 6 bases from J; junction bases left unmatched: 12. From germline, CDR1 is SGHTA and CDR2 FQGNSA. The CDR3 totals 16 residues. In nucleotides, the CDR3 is TGTGCCAGCAGCCCTTCACAGGGGTTGTGGGCCGGGGAGCTGTTTTTT. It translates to CASSPSQGLWAGELFF.

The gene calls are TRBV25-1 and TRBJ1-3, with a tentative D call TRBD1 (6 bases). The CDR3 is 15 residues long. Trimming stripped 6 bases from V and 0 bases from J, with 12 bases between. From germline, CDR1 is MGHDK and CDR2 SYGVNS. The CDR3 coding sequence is TGTGCCAGCAGCCCACAGGGAATCTCTGGAAACACCATATATTTT. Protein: CASSPQGISGNTIYF.

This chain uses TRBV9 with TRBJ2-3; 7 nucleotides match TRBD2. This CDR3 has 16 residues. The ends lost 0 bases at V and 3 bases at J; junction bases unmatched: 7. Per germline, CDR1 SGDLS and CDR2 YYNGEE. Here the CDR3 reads CASSVAGGGRTDTQYF. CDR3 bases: TGTGCCAGCAGCGTAGCTGGGGGAGGGAGGACAGATACGCAGTATTTT. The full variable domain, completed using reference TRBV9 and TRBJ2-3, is DSGVTQTPKHLITATGQRVTLRCSPRSGDLSVYWYQQSLDQGLQFLIQYYNGEERAKGNILERFSAQQFPDLHSELNLSSLELGDSALYFCASSVAGGGRTDTQYFGPGTRLTVL.

The CDR3 region is CASSRGTGDTGELFF. The CDR3 nucleotides are TGTGCCAGCAGCAGAGGGACAGGAGACACCGGGGAGCTGTTTTTT. V usage is TRBV5-4 and J usage is TRBJ2-2; 8 bases agree with TRBD1. Germline CDR1 and CDR2: SGHNT and YYREEE (reference sequence). This CDR3 has 15 amino acids. The trim removed 4 bases at V and 3 bases at J, leaving 5 bases unmatched.

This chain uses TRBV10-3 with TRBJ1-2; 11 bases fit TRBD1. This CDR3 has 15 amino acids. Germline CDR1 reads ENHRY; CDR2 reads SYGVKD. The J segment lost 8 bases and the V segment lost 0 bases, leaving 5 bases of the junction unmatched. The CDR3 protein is CAISESGQGAGGYTF. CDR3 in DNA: TGTGCCATCAGTGAGTCAGGACAGGGGGCTGGAGGCTACACCTTC.

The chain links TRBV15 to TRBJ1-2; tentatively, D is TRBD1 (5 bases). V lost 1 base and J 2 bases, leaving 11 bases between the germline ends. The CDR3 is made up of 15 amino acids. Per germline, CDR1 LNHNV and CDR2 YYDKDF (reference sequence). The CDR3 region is CATSRGDAGNYGYTF. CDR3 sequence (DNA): TGTGCCACCAGCAGAGGCGATGCAGGGAACTATGGCTACACCTTC.

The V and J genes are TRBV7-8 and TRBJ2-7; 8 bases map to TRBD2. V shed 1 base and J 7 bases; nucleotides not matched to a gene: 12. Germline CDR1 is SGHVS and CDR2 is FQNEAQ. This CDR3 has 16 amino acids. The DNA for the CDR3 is TGTGCCAGCAGCTTAGTGACCGGGACTAGAGAGTGGGAGCAGTACTTC. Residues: CASSLVTGTREWEQYF.

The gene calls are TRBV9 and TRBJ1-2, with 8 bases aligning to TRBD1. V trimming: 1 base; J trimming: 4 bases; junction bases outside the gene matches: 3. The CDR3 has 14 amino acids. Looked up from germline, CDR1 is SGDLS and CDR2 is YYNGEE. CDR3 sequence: CASSVSQGAYGYTF. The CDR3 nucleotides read TGTGCCAGCAGCGTATCCCAGGGGGCCTATGGCTACACCTTC.